This TCR beta chain was sequenced during a study of CD8 T cells in Susac syndrome. Study-wide results and caveats: The TCR sequencing and HLA analysis in the study involved a relatively small number of individuals, as the study acknowledged.

RNA in amounts of roughly 0.5 to 1 ug was reverse transcribed with random hexamers. TCRdb reanalysed the immunoSEQ multiplex PCR reads using MiXCR and keeps one entry per CDR3 protein. The sample holds about 180,000 distinct CDR3 sequences, around 94% seen once. Germline loops: CDR1 DFQATT, CDR2 SNEGSKA (reference sequence). Trimming took 0 bases from V and 4 from J, leaving 9 bases between them. CDR3 length: 13 residues. Points on this clonotype: Its target is not known.

V is TRBV20-1 and J is TRBJ1-2, with unresolved D. The clonotype comes from a human donor with Susac syndrome. The specimen was CD4+ T cells from PBMCs. The CDR3 DNA sequence: TGCAGTGCTAGAGATACGGCAGTCTATGGCTACACCTTC. Protein: CSARDTAVYGYTF.